The source of this TCR beta chain is a study of T cells after yellow fever vaccination. TCRdb reprocessed the 5' RACE reads with MiXCR, giving one entry per CDR3 protein. Here the sample spans some 320,000 distinct CDR3 sequences, over 4% being singletons. This clonotype was found a few times. The antigen remains undetermined. The study, taken as a whole, reports: Overlap between CD4 and CD8 compartments was detected for a small share of clonotypes.

The V gene end was trimmed by 8 bases and the J gene end by 7 bases; junction bases not matched to a gene: 12. This CDR3 has 15 amino acids. Germline loops: CDR1 MDHEN, CDR2 SYDVKM. The sample in question was PBMCs, obtained 5 days after the yellow fever booster vaccination. The clonotype originates from a man in his late teens or twenties who received the YFV17D yellow fever vaccine. The V and J genes are TRBV28 and TRBJ2-2; 8 bases agree with TRBD2. DNA of the CDR3: TGTGCCAGCGGAGGAAAAGCGGGGGAGCGCGGGGAGCTGTTTTTT. It codes for CASGGKAGERGELFF.